These 6 T cell receptor beta chains were sequenced from one sample in a study of cytomegalovirus exposure and HLA in healthy donors. The data were produced by immunoSEQ multiplex PCR, yet TCRdb's version contains in-frame clones alone and is incomplete. The sample includes more than 200,000 clones, about 92% of them seen just once. The sequencing sample was made of PBMCs. Receptors originate from a woman between 25 and 40 years old in good health and CMV-seronegative.

V usage is TRBV28 and J usage is TRBJ1-5; TRBD1 is a possible D gene (5 bases). V was trimmed by 3 bases and J by 7 bases, leaving 22 bases between them. This CDR3 has 17 residues. Germline V CDR1 and CDR2: MDHEN, SYDVKM. Here the CDR3 reads CASSFPGGAGIGQPQHF. CDR3 in DNA: TGTGCCAGCAGTTTCCCGGGAGGGGCAGGGATAGGCCAGCCCCAGCATTTT.

This clone has a handful of counts. The sample contains more than one DNA sequence encoding this CDR3. The V gene is TRBV28, the J gene TRBJ2-3, with 8 bases identical to TRBD2. Germline trimming cut 6 bases from V and 2 bases from J; bases unmatched to any gene: 10. CDR1 is MDHEN and CDR2 is SYDVKM in the germline V gene. This CDR3 is 16 amino acids long. CDR3 nucleotides: TGTGCCAGCAGCCCCTCCGGACTAGCTGACACAGATACGCAGTATTTT. It translates to CASSPSGLADTDTQYF.

This chain connects TRBV4-1 to TRBJ2-7, with D hard to call. The CDR3 is made up of 17 amino acids. Germline CDR1 and CDR2: MGHRA and YSYEKL. With 0 bases removed from V and 6 bases from J, the gap between germline ends came to 21 bases. This CDR3 is CASSQDEDAVRPPEQYF. The DNA for the CDR3 is TGCGCCAGCAGCCAAGATGAAGACGCCGTGCGTCCTCCCGAGCAGTACTTC.

J is TRBJ1-1 and V is TRBV28, with D unresolved. V shed 6 bases and J shed 1 base, with 12 bases lying between them. The CDR3 spans 14 residues. CDR1 is MDHEN and CDR2 is SYDVKM in the germline V gene. CDR3 residues: CASSPLGANTEAFF. DNA for the CDR3: TGTGCCAGCAGCCCTCTAGGAGCGAACACTGAAGCTTTCTTT.

This chain uses TRBV9 with TRBJ2-7, with TRBD1 matching 10 bases. V lost 8 bases, J lost 4 bases, and 12 bases stayed unmatched. The CDR3 covers 15 residues. Germline CDR1 reads SGDLS; CDR2 reads YYNGEE. The CDR3 reads CARQISGQGLYEQYF. CDR3 coding DNA: TGTGCCAGGCAGATCTCGGGACAGGGGTTGTACGAGCAGTACTTC.

The chain carries TRBV18 and TRBJ1-2; 7 bases are a match to TRBD1. Germline V lookup: CDR1 KGHSH, CDR2 LQKENI. The CDR3 covers 15 residues. Trimming took 0 bases from V and 7 from J; bases not matched to a gene: 8. The CDR3 region is CASSPPFRTGGGYTF. Here the CDR3 DNA reads TGTGCCAGCTCACCACCGTTTCGGACAGGAGGTGGCTACACCTTC.